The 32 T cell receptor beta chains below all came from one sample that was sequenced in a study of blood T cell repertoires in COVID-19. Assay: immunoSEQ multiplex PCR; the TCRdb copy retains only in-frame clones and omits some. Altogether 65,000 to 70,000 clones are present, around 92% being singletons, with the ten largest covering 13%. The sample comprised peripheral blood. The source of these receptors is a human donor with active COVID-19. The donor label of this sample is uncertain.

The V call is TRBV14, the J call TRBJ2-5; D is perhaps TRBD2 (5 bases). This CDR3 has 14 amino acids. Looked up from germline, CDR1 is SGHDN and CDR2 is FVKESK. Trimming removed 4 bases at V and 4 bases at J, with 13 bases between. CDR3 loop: CASSLGRTVETQYF. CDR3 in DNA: TGTGCCAGCAGCCTAGGGCGGACTGTAGAGACCCAGTACTTC.

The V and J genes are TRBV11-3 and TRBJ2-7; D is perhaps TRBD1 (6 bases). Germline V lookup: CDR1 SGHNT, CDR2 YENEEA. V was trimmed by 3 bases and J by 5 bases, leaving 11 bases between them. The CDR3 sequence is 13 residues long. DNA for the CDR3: TGTGCCAGCAGCTTGGGGACATTGGACGAGCAGTACTTC. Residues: CASSLGTLDEQYF.

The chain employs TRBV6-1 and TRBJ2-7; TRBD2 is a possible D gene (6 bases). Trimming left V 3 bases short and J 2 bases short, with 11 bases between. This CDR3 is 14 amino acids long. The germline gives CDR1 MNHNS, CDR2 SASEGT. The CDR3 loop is CASSDRGGTYEQYF. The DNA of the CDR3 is TGTGCCAGCAGTGATCGGGGCGGGACCTACGAGCAGTACTTC.

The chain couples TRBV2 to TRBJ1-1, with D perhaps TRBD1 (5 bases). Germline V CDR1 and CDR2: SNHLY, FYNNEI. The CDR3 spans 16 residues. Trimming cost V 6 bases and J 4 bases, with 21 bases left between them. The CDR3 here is CASRSRAATMSTEAFF. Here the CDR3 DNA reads TGTGCCAGCAGGTCCAGGGCAGCAACCATGAGCACTGAAGCTTTCTTT.

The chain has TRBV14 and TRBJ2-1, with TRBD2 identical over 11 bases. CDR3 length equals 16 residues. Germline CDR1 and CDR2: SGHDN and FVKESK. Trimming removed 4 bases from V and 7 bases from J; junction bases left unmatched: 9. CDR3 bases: TGTGCCAGCAGCCTCATACTAGCGGGAGAACGAAATGAGCAGTTCTTC. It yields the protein CASSLILAGERNEQFF.

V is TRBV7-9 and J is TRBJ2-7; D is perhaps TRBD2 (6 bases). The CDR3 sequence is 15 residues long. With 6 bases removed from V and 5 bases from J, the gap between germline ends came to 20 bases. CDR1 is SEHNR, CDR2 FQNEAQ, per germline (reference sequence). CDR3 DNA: TGTGCCAGCAGTTTCACCGGGAGTCGGAGCGACGAGCAGTACTTC. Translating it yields CASSFTGSRSDEQYF.

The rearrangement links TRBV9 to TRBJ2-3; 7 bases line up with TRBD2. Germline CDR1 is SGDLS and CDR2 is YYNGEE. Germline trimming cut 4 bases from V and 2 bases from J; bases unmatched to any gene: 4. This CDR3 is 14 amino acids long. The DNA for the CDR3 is TGTGCCAGCAGCCTTCGGGACTACACAGATACGCAGTATTTT. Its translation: CASSLRDYTDTQYF.

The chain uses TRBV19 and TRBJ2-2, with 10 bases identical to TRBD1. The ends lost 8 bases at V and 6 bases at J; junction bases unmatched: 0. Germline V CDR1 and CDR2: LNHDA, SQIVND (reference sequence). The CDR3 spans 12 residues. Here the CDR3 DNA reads TGTGCCAGTGGACAGGGGGCCGGGGAGCTGTTTTTT. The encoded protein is CASGQGAGELFF.

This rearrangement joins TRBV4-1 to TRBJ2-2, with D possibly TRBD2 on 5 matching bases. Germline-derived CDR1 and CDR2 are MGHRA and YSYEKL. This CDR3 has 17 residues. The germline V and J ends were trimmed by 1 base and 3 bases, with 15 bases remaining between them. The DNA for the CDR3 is TGCGCCAGCAGCCAAGTCCGGGGAGTTCTGGACACCGGGGAGCTGTTTTTT. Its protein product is CASSQVRGVLDTGELFF.

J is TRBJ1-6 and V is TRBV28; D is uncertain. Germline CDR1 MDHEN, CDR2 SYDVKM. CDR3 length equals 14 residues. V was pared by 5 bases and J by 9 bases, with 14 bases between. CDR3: CASSLTVRRSPLHF. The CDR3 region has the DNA TGTGCCAGCAGTCTAACAGTTAGGCGTTCACCCCTCCACTTT.

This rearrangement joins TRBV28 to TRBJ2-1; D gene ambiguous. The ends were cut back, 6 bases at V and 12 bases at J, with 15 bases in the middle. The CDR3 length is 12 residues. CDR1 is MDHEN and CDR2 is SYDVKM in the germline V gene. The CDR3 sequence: CASRPDLVRQFF. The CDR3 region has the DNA TGTGCCAGCAGGCCCGACTTGGTACGGCAGTTCTTC.

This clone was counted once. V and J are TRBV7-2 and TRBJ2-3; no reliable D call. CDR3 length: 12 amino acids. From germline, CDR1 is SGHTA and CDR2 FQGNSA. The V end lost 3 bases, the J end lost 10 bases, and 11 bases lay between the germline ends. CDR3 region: CASSFPPLAQYF. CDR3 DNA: TGTGCCAGCAGCTTCCCCCCCCTTGCGCAGTATTTT.

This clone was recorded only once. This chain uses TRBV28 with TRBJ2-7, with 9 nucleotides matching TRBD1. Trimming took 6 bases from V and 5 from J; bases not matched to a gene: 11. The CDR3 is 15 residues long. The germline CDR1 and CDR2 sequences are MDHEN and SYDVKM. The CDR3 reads CASSTPGQGGHEQYF. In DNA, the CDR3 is TGTGCCAGCAGCACTCCGGGACAGGGAGGCCACGAGCAGTACTTC.

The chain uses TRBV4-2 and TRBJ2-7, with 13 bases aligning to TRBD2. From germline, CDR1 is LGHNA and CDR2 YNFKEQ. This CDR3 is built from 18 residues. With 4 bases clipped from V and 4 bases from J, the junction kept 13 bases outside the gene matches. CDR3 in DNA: TGTGCCAGCAGCCCGGGCGGACTAGCGGGAGATTTATTGTACGAGCAGTACTTC. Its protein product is CASSPGGLAGDLLYEQYF.

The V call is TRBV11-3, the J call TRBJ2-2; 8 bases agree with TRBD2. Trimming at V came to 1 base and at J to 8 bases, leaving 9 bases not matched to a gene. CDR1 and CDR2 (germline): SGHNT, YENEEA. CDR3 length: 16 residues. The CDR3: CASSLAVVAGTGELFF. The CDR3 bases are TGTGCCAGCAGCTTAGCGGTGGTAGCGGGAACAGGGGAGCTGTTTTTT.

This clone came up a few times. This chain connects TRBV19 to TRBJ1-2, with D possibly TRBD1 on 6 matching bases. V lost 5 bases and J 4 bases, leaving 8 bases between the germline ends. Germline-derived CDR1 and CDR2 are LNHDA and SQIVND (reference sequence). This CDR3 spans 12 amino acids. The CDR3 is CASSDRLYGYTF. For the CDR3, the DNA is TGTGCCAGTAGTGACAGGCTCTATGGCTACACCTTC. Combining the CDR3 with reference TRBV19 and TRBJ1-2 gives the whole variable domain DGGITQSPKYLFRKEGQNVTLSCEQNLNHDAMYWYRQDPGQGLRLIYYSQIVNDFQKGDIAEGYSVSREKKESFPLTVTSAQKNPTAFYLCASSDRLYGYTFGSGTRLTVV.

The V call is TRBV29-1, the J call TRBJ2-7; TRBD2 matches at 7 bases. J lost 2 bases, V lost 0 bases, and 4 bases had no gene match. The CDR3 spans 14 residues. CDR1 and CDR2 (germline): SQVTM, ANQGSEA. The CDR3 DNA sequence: TGCAGCGTTGAAGATGCGGGAGATCCCTACGAGCAGTACTTC. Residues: CSVEDAGDPYEQYF.

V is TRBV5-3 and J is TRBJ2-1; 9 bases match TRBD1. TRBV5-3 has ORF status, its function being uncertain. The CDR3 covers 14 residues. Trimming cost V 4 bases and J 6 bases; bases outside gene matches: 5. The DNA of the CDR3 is TGTGCCAGAAGCCGAGGGACAGGGATCAATGAGCAGTTCTTC. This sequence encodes CARSRGTGINEQFF.

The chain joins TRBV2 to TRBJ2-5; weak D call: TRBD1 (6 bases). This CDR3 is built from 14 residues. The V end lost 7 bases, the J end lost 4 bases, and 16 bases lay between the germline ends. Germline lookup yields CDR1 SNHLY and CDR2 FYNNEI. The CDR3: CASTTTTGPETQYF. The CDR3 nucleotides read TGTGCCAGCACCACAACGACAGGCCCAGAGACCCAGTACTTC.

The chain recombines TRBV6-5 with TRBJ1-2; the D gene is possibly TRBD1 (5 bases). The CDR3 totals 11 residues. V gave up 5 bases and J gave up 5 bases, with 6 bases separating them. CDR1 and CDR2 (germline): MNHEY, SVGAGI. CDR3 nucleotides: TGTGCCAGCAGTACAGGTTATGGCTACACCTTC. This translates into CASSTGYGYTF.

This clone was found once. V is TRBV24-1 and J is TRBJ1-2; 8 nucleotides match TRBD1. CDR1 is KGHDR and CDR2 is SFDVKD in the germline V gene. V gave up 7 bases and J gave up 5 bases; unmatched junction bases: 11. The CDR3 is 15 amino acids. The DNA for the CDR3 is TGTGCCACCAGCTCCACAACAGGGGGTGGGTATGGCTACACCTTC. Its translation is CATSSTTGGGYGYTF.

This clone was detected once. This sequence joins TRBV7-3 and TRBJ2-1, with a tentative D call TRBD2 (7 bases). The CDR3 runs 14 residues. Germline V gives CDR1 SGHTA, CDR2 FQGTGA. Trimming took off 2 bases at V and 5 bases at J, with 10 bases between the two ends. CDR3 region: CASSLERDNNEQFF. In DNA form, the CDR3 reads TGTGCCAGCAGCTTAGAGCGGGACAACAATGAGCAGTTCTTC.

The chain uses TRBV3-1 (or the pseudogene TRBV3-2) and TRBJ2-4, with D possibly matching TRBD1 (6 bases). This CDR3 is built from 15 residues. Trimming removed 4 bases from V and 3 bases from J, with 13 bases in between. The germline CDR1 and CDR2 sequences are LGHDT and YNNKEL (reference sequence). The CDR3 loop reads CASSPDSTFKNIQYF. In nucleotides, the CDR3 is TGTGCCAGCAGCCCGGACAGCACCTTCAAAAACATTCAGTACTTC.

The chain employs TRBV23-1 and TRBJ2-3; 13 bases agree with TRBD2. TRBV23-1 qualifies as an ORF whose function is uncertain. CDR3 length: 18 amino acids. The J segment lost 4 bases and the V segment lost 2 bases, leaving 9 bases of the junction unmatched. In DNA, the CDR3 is TGCGCCAGCAGTCAAAGGGGAACTAGCGGGAGGGCCGCAGATACGCAGTATTTT. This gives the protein CASSQRGTSGRAADTQYF.

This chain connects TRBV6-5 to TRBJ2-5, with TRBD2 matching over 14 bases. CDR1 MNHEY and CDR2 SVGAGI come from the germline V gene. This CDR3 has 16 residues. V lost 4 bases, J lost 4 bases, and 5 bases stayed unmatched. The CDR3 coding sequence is TGTGCCAGCAGTTCCTGGACTAGCGGGAGGATAGAGACCCAGTACTTC. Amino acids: CASSSWTSGRIETQYF.

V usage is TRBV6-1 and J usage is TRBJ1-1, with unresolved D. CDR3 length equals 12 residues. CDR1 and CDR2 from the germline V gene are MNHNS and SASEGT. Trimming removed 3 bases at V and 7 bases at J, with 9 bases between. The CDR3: CASSEAADEAFF. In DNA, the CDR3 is TGTGCCAGCAGTGAGGCGGCGGATGAAGCTTTCTTT.

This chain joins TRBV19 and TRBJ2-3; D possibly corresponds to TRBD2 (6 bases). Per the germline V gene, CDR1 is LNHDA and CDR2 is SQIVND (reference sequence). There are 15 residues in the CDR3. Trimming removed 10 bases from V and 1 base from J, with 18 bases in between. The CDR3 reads CATSRGSWRTDTQYF. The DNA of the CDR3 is TGTGCCACTTCGCGGGGATCCTGGCGCACAGATACGCAGTATTTT.

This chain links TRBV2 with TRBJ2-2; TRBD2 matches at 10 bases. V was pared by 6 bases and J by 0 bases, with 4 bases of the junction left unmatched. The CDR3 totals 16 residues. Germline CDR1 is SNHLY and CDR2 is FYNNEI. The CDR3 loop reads CASRRTSGANTGELFF. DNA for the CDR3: TGTGCCAGCAGGAGGACTAGCGGAGCGAACACCGGGGAGCTGTTTTTT.

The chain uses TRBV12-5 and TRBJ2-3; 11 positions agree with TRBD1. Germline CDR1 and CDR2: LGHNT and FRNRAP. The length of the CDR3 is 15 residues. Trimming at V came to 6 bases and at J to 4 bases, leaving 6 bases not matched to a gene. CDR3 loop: CASGPGQGVADTQYF. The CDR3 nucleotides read TGTGCTAGTGGCCCGGGACAGGGGGTCGCAGATACGCAGTATTTT.

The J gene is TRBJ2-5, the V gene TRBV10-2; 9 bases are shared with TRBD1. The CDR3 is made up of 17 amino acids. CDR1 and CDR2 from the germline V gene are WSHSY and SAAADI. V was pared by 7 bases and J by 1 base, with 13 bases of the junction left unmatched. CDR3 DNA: TGCGCCAGCATGGGACAGGGTCTTCTAGCGGTCCAAGAGACCCAGTACTTC. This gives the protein CASMGQGLLAVQETQYF.

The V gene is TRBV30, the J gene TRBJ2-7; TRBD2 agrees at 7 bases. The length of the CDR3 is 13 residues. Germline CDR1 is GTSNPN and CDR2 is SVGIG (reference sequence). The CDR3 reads CAVARLAAYEQYF. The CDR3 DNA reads TGTGCGGTGGCCAGGCTAGCGGCCTACGAGCAGTACTTC. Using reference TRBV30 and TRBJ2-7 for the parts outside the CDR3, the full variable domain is SQTIHQWPATLVQPVGSPLSLECTVEGTSNPNLYWYRQAAGRGLQLLFYSVGIGQISSEVPQNLSASRPQDRQFILSSKKLLLSDSGFYLCAVARLAAYEQYFGPGTRLTVT.

For the CDR3, the DNA is TGTGCCAGCAGTTCAGGGACAGTCAACACCGGGGAGCTGTTTTTT. Protein: CASSSGTVNTGELFF. The chain employs TRBV27 and TRBJ2-2; 7 nucleotides agree with TRBD1. V was pared by 4 bases and J by 2 bases, with 4 bases of the junction left unmatched. CDR3 size: 15 residues. Germline CDR1 is MNHEY and CDR2 is SMNVEV (reference sequence).